These 31 T cell receptor beta chains share one sample of origin, sequenced in a study of OX40 agonist ivuxolimab in advanced cancers. TCRdb's copy holds only in-frame clones and misses some; the assay was immunoSEQ multiplex PCR. Of tens of thousands of clones listed, about 90% were seen once; the top ten hold 11% to 15%. Specimen: CD4+ or CD8+ T cells sorted from blood, collected in a trial of the OX40 agonist ivuxolimab. These receptors were obtained from an adult with an advanced solid tumor such as melanoma, head and neck, liver or kidney cancer.

V is TRBV7-2 and J is TRBJ2-5; D may be TRBD2 (6 bases). CDR1 is SGHTA and CDR2 is FQGNSA in the germline V gene. V shed 4 bases and J shed 4 bases, with 19 bases lying between them. There are 16 residues in the CDR3. The CDR3 loop is CASSSPRGGNVETQYF. In DNA, the CDR3 is TGTGCCAGCAGCTCCCCCCGCGGCGGGAATGTAGAGACCCAGTACTTC.

The J gene is TRBJ2-7, the V gene TRBV10-3; 11 nucleotides line up with TRBD2. CDR1 and CDR2 (germline): ENHRY, SYGVKD. Germline trimming cut 2 bases from V and 5 bases from J; bases unmatched to any gene: 8. The CDR3 has 16 residues. CDR3 bases: TGTGCCATCAGTGAGCCATTACTAGCGGGAGCCAACGAGCAGTACTTC. It encodes CAISEPLLAGANEQYF.

The table lists this clone with a few counts. The CDR3: CASSTRTGLAGSSTDTQYF. CDR3 coding DNA: TGTGCCAGCAGTACCCGGACAGGGCTAGCGGGTTCTAGCACAGATACGCAGTATTTT. The chain links TRBV28 to TRBJ2-3, with D perhaps TRBD1 or TRBD2 (8 bases each). CDR3 size: 19 residues. V was clipped by 5 bases and J by 0 bases, with 24 bases between them. Germline lookup yields CDR1 MDHEN and CDR2 SYDVKM.

There are a few counts of this clone. V is TRBV11-2 and J is TRBJ2-5, with D uncertain. Germline V gene data show CDR1 as SGHAT and CDR2 as FQNNGV. Trimming removed 5 bases from V and 5 bases from J, with 9 bases in between. The CDR3 spans 12 residues. The CDR3 DNA follows: TGTGCCAGCAGCCCCTTAGGGGAGACCCAGTACTTC. Residues: CASSPLGETQYF.

This clone was seen a single time. The chain employs TRBV27 and TRBJ1-2; D is possibly TRBD1 (5 bases). V was clipped by 2 bases and J by 1 base, with 8 bases between them. In germline, CDR1 is MNHEY, CDR2 SMNVEV (reference sequence). This CDR3 has 14 amino acids. Here the CDR3 DNA reads TGTGCCAGCAGTTTACGGGGCGATAACTATGGCTACACCTTC. As protein: CASSLRGDNYGYTF.

The V and J genes are TRBV28 and TRBJ1-5; D call uncertain. Looked up from germline, CDR1 is MDHEN and CDR2 is SYDVKM. V was cut by 7 bases and J by 4 bases, with 8 bases left in between. The CDR3 runs 12 residues. The DNA of the CDR3 is TGTGCCAGCATTGGCAGTAATCAGCCCCAGCATTTT. It specifies CASIGSNQPQHF.

Written as DNA, the CDR3 is TGTGCCAGCAGTTCCGGCGGAGCTTCGACTGGGGCCAACGTCCTGACTTTC. It encodes CASSSGGASTGANVLTF. The gene calls are TRBV27 and TRBJ2-6; no definite D call. Per the germline V gene, CDR1 is MNHEY and CDR2 is SMNVEV (reference sequence). Trimming pared 4 bases from V and 2 bases from J, leaving 15 bases between. The length of the CDR3 is 17 residues.

The V call is TRBV6-6, the J call TRBJ2-5; D gene uncertain. CDR3 length: 16 amino acids. V lost 6 bases and J lost 7, with 24 bases in between. Germline V gives CDR1 MNHNY, CDR2 SVGAGI (reference sequence). CDR3 sequence (DNA): TGTGCCAGCAGCCTAGTTAGTGGGCGATCCGGGTGGACCCAGTACTTC. This codes for CASSLVSGRSGWTQYF.

This chain links TRBV6-6 with TRBJ1-5, with 7 positions matching TRBD1. The CDR3 length is 16 residues. CDR1 and CDR2 from the germline V gene are MNHNY and SVGAGI (reference sequence). After removal of 7 bases from V and 5 bases from J, the junction contained 14 bases not matched to a gene. For the CDR3, the DNA is TGTGCCAGCACCGAAACAGGGGTTTCGATACATCAGCCCCAGCATTTT. Its protein product is CASTETGVSIHQPQHF.

This rearrangement joins TRBV28 to TRBJ1-2, with 7 bases lining up with TRBD1. V lost 5 bases to trimming and J lost 3 bases; unmatched junction nucleotides: 3. This CDR3 contains 13 residues. Looked up from germline, CDR1 is MDHEN and CDR2 is SYDVKM. The CDR3 sequence: CASSLTGDYGYTF. DNA for the CDR3: TGTGCCAGCAGTCTTACAGGGGACTATGGCTACACCTTC.

The chain is built from TRBV30 and TRBJ1-5; D perhaps matches TRBD1 (6 bases). The CDR3 is made up of 14 amino acids. V lost 3 bases and J 3 bases, leaving 12 bases between the germline ends. CDR1 is GTSNPN, CDR2 SVGIG, per germline (reference sequence). CDR3 nucleotide sequence: TGTGCCTGGAGCGGGGACACCTTCAATCAGCCCCAGCATTTT. Amino acids: CAWSGDTFNQPQHF.

This clone showed up just once. This specimen includes other DNA sequences encoding the same CDR3. This chain joins TRBV7-2 and TRBJ2-7, with 7 nucleotides matching TRBD1. The CDR3 consists of 14 residues. Germline V CDR1 and CDR2: SGHTA, FQGNSA. V shed 1 base and J 2 bases; nucleotides not matched to a gene: 2. CDR3 sequence reads: CASSLGRGTYEQYF. CDR3 DNA sequence: TGTGCCAGCAGCTTAGGCAGGGGGACCTACGAGCAGTACTTC. The whole variable domain, remainder taken from reference TRBV7-2 and TRBJ2-7, is GAGVSQSPSNKVTEKGKDVELRCDPISGHTALYWYRQSLGQGLEFLIYFQGNSAPDKSGLPSDRFSAERTGGSVSTLTIQRTQQEDSAVYLCASSLGRGTYEQYFGPGTRLTVT.

The CDR3 bases are TGTGCCAGCTCACCAGGGCCAGATACGCAGTATTTT. This translates into CASSPGPDTQYF. V usage is TRBV18 and J usage is TRBJ2-3; D not certain. Germline CDR1 reads KGHSH; CDR2 reads LQKENI. The ends were cut back, 2 bases at V and 4 bases at J, with 4 bases in the middle. This CDR3 has 12 amino acids.

The chain uses TRBV7-9 and TRBJ2-7; D not resolved. Germline V gives CDR1 SEHNR, CDR2 FQNEAQ (reference sequence). The V end was cut by 4 bases, the J end by 1 base, with 8 bases between. The CDR3 extends over 13 amino acids. The CDR3 bases are TGTGCCAGCAGCTGGATAAGTTCCTACGAGCAGTACTTC. As protein: CASSWISSYEQYF. Filled out from reference TRBV7-9 and TRBJ2-7, the complete variable domain reads DTGVSQNPRHKITKRGQNVTFRCDPISEHNRLYWYRQTLGQGPEFLTYFQNEAQLEKSRLLSDRFSAERPKGSFSTLEIQRTEQGDSAMYLCASSWISSYEQYFGPGTRLTVT.

This chain joins TRBV7-2 and TRBJ2-4; 7 nucleotides match TRBD2. Trimming removed 4 bases from V and 9 bases from J; junction bases left unmatched: 9. Per the germline V gene, CDR1 is SGHTA and CDR2 is FQGNSA. The CDR3 runs 14 residues. The CDR3 sequence is CASSSSGGGSIQYF. The CDR3 coding sequence is TGTGCCAGCAGCTCCTCGGGAGGAGGGAGCATTCAGTACTTC.

This chain links TRBV2 with TRBJ2-1; the match to TRBD2 covers 9 bases. Germline loops: CDR1 SNHLY, CDR2 FYNNEI. J lost 4 bases, V lost 10 bases, and 5 bases had no gene match. This CDR3 is 13 amino acids long. Written as DNA, the CDR3 is TGTGCCACCCGACTAGCGGATTACAATGAGCAGTTCTTC. Residues: CATRLADYNEQFF.

Details on this clone: Possible read error: a much larger clone is one base away. In the same sample, other DNA sequences code for this CDR3. The chain has TRBV7-3 and TRBJ2-5; 7 bases match TRBD1. V was pared by 0 bases and J by 4 bases, with 5 bases of the junction left unmatched. The CDR3 runs to 15 residues. Germline V CDR1 and CDR2: SGHTA, FQGTGA. The DNA of the CDR3 is TGTGCCAGCAGCTTAACAACAGGGGTGGGAGAGACCCAGTACTTC. This encodes CASSLTTGVGETQYF.

This chain links TRBV7-2 with TRBJ1-5; 8 bases fit TRBD1. The V and J ends lost 5 bases and 7 bases, in that order; junction bases with no gene match: 4. Germline V CDR1 and CDR2: SGHTA, FQGNSA. There are 13 residues in the CDR3. The CDR3 region is CASSQDRDQPQHF. For the CDR3, the DNA is TGTGCCAGCAGCCAGGACAGGGACCAGCCCCAGCATTTT.

The rearrangement uses TRBV10-3 and TRBJ1-1; no clear D gene. The germline V gene has CDR1 ENHRY and CDR2 SYGVKD. This CDR3 is built from 15 residues. V was trimmed by 2 bases and J by 5 bases, leaving 15 bases between them. The CDR3 protein is CAISEAIWRRTEAFF. CDR3 DNA: TGTGCCATCAGTGAGGCGATTTGGCGTCGGACTGAAGCTTTCTTT.

J is TRBJ2-3 and V is TRBV7-9, with 7 bases matching TRBD1. Germline CDR1 reads SEHNR; CDR2 reads FQNEAQ (reference sequence). The V gene end was trimmed by 5 bases and the J gene end by 3 bases; junction bases not matched to a gene: 5. The CDR3 totals 14 residues. The DNA of the CDR3 is TGTGCCAGCAGCCTCGGGACAGAGACAGATACGCAGTATTTT. It codes for CASSLGTETDTQYF.

The rearrangement joins TRBV7-2 to TRBJ2-3; D remains unclear. Germline CDR1 and CDR2: SGHTA and FQGNSA. V lost 5 bases and J lost 5, with 8 bases in between. This CDR3 is built from 12 residues. The CDR3 DNA sequence: TGTGCCAGCAGCGGAAATTTAGATACGCAGTATTTT. Amino acids: CASSGNLDTQYF. Variable domain in full (rest from reference TRBV7-2 and TRBJ2-3): GAGVSQSPSNKVTEKGKDVELRCDPISGHTALYWYRQSLGQGLEFLIYFQGNSAPDKSGLPSDRFSAERTGGSVSTLTIQRTQQEDSAVYLCASSGNLDTQYFGPGTRLTVL.

V gene TRBV4-3 combines with J gene TRBJ2-3; D unresolved. The ends were cut back, 0 bases at V and 6 bases at J, with 10 bases in the middle. Per the germline V gene, CDR1 is LGHNA and CDR2 is YSLEER. CDR3 size: 14 residues. This CDR3 is CASSQEVPLDTQYF. DNA for the CDR3: TGCGCCAGCAGCCAAGAGGTCCCTCTGGATACGCAGTATTTT.

The count of this clone is one. This rearrangement joins TRBV11-1 to TRBJ2-3, with D possibly being TRBD2 (6 bases). Germline CDR1 is SGHAT and CDR2 is FQDESV (reference sequence). The CDR3 is 15 residues long. Trimming took off 4 bases at V and 0 bases at J, with 11 bases between the two ends. Written as DNA, the CDR3 is TGTGCCAGCAGCTCTCAAGCGGGTAGCACAGATACGCAGTATTTT. This sequence encodes CASSSQAGSTDTQYF.

The chain recombines TRBV7-9 with TRBJ2-2; possibly TRBD1 or TRBD2 for D (6 bases each). The CDR3 sequence is 14 residues long. The V end was cut by 8 bases, the J end by 4 bases, with 14 bases between. From germline, CDR1 is SEHNR and CDR2 FQNEAQ (reference sequence). CDR3 bases: TGTGCCAGCTCTTTAGGGGGAGGCACCGGGGAGCTGTTTTTT. This sequence encodes CASSLGGGTGELFF. Full variable domain (rest looked up from reference TRBV7-9 and TRBJ2-2): DTGVSQNPRHKITKRGQNVTFRCDPISEHNRLYWYRQTLGQGPEFLTYFQNEAQLEKSRLLSDRFSAERPKGSFSTLEIQRTEQGDSAMYLCASSLGGGTGELFFGEGSRLTVL.

This chain connects TRBV28 to TRBJ2-6; D remains unclear. The CDR3 loop spans 15 amino acids. The germline V gene has CDR1 MDHEN and CDR2 SYDVKM. The V end was cut by 0 bases, the J end by 4 bases, with 7 bases between. The CDR3 bases are TGTGCCAGCAGTTTATGGCAACAGGGGGCCAACGTCCTGACTTTC. Amino acid sequence: CASSLWQQGANVLTF.

The V call is TRBV7-8, the J call TRBJ1-5; D gene unclear. Trimming removed 5 bases from V and 9 bases from J, with 20 bases in between. Germline CDR1 SGHVS, CDR2 FQNEAQ. The CDR3 is made up of 15 amino acids. CDR3 loop: CASSTPQAAPGPQHF. The CDR3 bases are TGTGCCAGCAGCACCCCCCAGGCCGCGCCCGGGCCCCAGCATTTT.

The chain is built from TRBV5-1 and TRBJ2-2, with no clear D. V was trimmed by 1 base and J by 0 bases, leaving 7 bases between them. CDR3 length: 15 amino acids. Germline values: CDR1 SGHRS, CDR2 YFSETQ. CDR3 DNA: TGCGCCAGCAGCTTGATACCGTCGAACACCGGGGAGCTGTTTTTT. The encoded protein is CASSLIPSNTGELFF.

This chain joins TRBV7-3 and TRBJ2-7, with 11 bases fitting TRBD2. The length of the CDR3 is 15 residues. Per the germline V gene, CDR1 is SGHTA and CDR2 is FQGTGA. After removal of 3 bases from V and 6 bases from J, the junction contained 7 bases not matched to a gene. The CDR3 DNA reads TGTGCCAGCAGCTTCGGAACTAGCGGGAGTCGCGAGCAGTACTTC. Its protein is CASSFGTSGSREQYF.

The chain couples TRBV7-3 to TRBJ2-1; D may match TRBD1 or TRBD2 (5 bases each). Trimming removed 4 bases from V and 6 bases from J, with 13 bases in between. Germline CDR1 SGHTA, CDR2 FQGTGA. The CDR3 totals 14 residues. This CDR3 is CASSSSGRSNEQFF. The CDR3 DNA follows: TGTGCCAGCAGCTCCTCGGGACGGTCCAATGAGCAGTTCTTC.

The chain uses TRBV6-1 and TRBJ2-7; perhaps D is TRBD1 or TRBD2 (6 bases each). CDR1 and CDR2 from the germline V gene are MNHNS and SASEGT. The CDR3 has 15 residues. V lost 5 bases, J lost 6 bases, and 20 bases lay in between. CDR3 sequence (DNA): TGTGCCAGCAGTATACAGGGTAGCGGTGTTAGCGAGCAGTACTTC. Its protein is CASSIQGSGVSEQYF.

The rearrangement links TRBV6-5 to TRBJ2-5; TRBD2 aligns across 7 bases. There are 14 residues in the CDR3. V dropped 6 bases and J dropped 11; count of bases not matched to a gene: 15. The germline CDR1 and CDR2 sequences are MNHEY and SVGAGI. Here the CDR3 reads CASSQAGGSAEQYF. The CDR3 coding sequence is TGTGCCAGCAGCCAAGCGGGCGGGAGTGCTGAGCAGTACTTC.